This entry lists 8 T cell receptor beta chains sequenced from one sample in a study of monozygotic twins with inflammatory bowel disease. TCRdb reprocessed the 5' RACE reads and stores each CDR3 protein as one record, lacking DNA. Found here are some 440,000 distinct CDR3 sequences; the top ten clones hold approximately 2.4%. The material sequenced was blood. The origin of the receptors is a human donor with ulcerative colitis or Crohn's disease, or a healthy co-twin of an affected twin (not recorded which).

The chain has TRBV20-1 and TRBJ2-2; the TRBD2 assignment by TCRdb is unverifiable without DNA. CDR1 DFQATT and CDR2 SNEGSKA come from the germline V gene (reference sequence). The CDR3 is 17 amino acids. CDR3 residues: CSARGGMGGGRAGELFF.

The chain employs TRBV5-1 and TRBJ1-1; lacking DNA, the TRBD1 call made by TCRdb goes unchecked. The CDR3 covers 13 residues. Germline CDR1 reads SGHRS; CDR2 reads YFSETQ. The CDR3 region is CASSLQGGTEAFF.

The rearrangement uses TRBV5-1 and TRBJ2-3; TCRdb's assignment of TRBD1 cannot be checked, as there is no DNA. This CDR3 has 15 amino acids. Germline V gene sequence: CDR1 SGHRS, CDR2 YFSETQ. This CDR3 reads CASSPQGMGTDTQYF.

This sequence joins TRBV7-9 and TRBJ2-2. The CDR3 sequence is 12 residues long. CDR1 is SEHNR, CDR2 FQNEAQ, per germline (reference sequence). The CDR3 here is CASTRLTGELFF.

The chain uses TRBV20-1 and TRBJ2-7; lacking DNA, the TRBD2 call made by TCRdb goes unchecked. Germline V gene sequence: CDR1 DFQATT, CDR2 SNEGSKA (reference sequence). The CDR3 consists of 14 residues. Here the CDR3 reads CSASTGTRDYEQYF.

V usage is TRBV20-1 and J usage is TRBJ2-1; with no DNA, the TCRdb D assignment of TRBD2 cannot be verified. This CDR3 is built from 18 residues. Looked up from germline, CDR1 is DFQATT and CDR2 is SNEGSKA (reference sequence). Here the CDR3 reads CSARVGTRTPRTYNEQFF.

The J gene is TRBJ2-7, the V gene TRBV20-1; the D call from TCRdb, TRBD1, cannot be confirmed without DNA. Germline CDR1 is DFQATT and CDR2 is SNEGSKA (reference sequence). The CDR3 is 15 amino acids. CDR3 loop: CSARAMGAGDYEQYF.

CDR3 loop: CASSPPGQGTYEQYF. This sequence joins TRBV28 and TRBJ2-7; the D call from TCRdb, TRBD1, cannot be confirmed without DNA. Germline-derived CDR1 and CDR2 are MDHEN and SYDVKM. There are 15 residues in the CDR3.